The clone carrying this TCR beta chain was detected a few times. The target antigen is unknown. TCRdb re-derived calls from the 5' RACE reads in MiXCR, one entry per CDR3 protein. Found here are roughly 180,000 distinct CDR3 sequences, roughly 10% of them singletons; the top ten hold about 15%. The data belong to a study of CD8 T cells in ankylosing spondylitis. Study-level results: A motif of fewer than ten highly homologous TCR beta variants was seen as apparently characteristic of ankylosing spondylitis blood. Matched ankylosing spondylitis synovial fluid reportedly showed significant enrichment of disease-linked clones.

Sequenced material: blood, either unsorted or a sorted T cell fraction (not recorded which). This TCR was sampled from a female donor with ankylosing spondylitis or in good health (not recorded which).

The CDR3 DNA reads as TGCGCCAGCAGCTTGGGGCGGGACCCGAACACCGGGGAGCTGTTTTTT. It encodes CASSLGRDPNTGELFF. This chain connects TRBV5-1 to TRBJ2-2; a weak D match, TRBD2 (6 bases). V was pared by 0 bases and J by 0 bases, with 9 bases between. This CDR3 comprises 16 residues. Germline V gene data show CDR1 as SGHRS and CDR2 as YFSETQ.